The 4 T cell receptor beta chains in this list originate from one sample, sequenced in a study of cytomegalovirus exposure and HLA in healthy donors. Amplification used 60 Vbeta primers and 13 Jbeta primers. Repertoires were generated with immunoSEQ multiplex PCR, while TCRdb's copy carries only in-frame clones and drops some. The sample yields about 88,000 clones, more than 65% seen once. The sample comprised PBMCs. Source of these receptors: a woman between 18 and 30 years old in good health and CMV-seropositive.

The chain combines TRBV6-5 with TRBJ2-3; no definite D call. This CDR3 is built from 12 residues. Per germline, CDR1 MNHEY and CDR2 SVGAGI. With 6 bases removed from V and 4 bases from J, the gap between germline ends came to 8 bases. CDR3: CASRTTADTQYF. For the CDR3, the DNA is TGTGCCAGCAGAACCACAGCAGATACGCAGTATTTT.

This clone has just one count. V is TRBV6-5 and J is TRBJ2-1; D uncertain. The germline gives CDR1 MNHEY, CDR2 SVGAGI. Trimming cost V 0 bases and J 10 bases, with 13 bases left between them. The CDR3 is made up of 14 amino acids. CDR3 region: CASSYSFTTPEQFF. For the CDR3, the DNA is TGTGCCAGCAGTTACTCCTTCACTACCCCGGAGCAGTTCTTC.

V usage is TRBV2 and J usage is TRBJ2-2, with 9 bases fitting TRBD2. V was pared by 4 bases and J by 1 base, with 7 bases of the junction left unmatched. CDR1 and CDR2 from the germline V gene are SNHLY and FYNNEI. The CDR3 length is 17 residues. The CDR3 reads CASSGEAGGRNTGELFF. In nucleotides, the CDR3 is TGTGCCAGCAGTGGAGAAGCGGGAGGCCGGAACACCGGGGAGCTGTTTTTT.

CDR3: CASSVSGQNYEQYF. CDR3 in DNA: TGTGCCAGCAGCGTTTCGGGACAAAACTACGAGCAGTACTTC. This sequence joins TRBV7-2 and TRBJ2-7, with D maybe TRBD1 (6 bases). The CDR3 has 14 residues. The V gene's germline CDR1 is SGHTA and CDR2 FQGNSA. The V end was cut by 5 bases, the J end by 3 bases, with 14 bases between.